The 14 T cell receptor beta chains below come from one sample, sequenced in a study of T-cell reconstitution after alpha-beta-depleted transplantation in children (dated by TCRdb to 2016 to 2017). Reading the label with the study, this specimen's treatment or condition is: allogeneic hematopoietic cell transplantation with graft depleted of TCRalphabeta T cells and CD19 B cells. Library preparation employed PCR. The sample was run on an Illumina HiSeq 2500. TCR libraries were prepared with molecular barcoding, using unique molecular identifiers to normalize TCRbeta repertoire quantification. TCRdb reanalyzed the raw reads on its own, using fastp at Q25 for trimming and MiXCR for clone calling, and kept in-frame beta chains. Every distinct CDR3 protein forms one entry, paired with its most common genes and DNA. The sample data list approximately 650,000 distinct CDR3 sequences, and about 12% of these were observed just once. The ten biggest clones cover 0.79% of the sample.

The specimen was PBMCs, collected before TCRalphabeta/CD19-depleted stem cell transplant. The origin of the receptors is a girl aged 2 to 10 with congenital amegakaryocytic thrombocytopenia, due to receive a stem cell transplant.

This clonotype showed up just a few times. This chain joins TRBV12-3 or TRBV12-4 and TRBJ1-4; D remains unclear. The CDR3 length is 13 residues. V was shortened by 5 bases and J by 7 bases, with 11 bases between the two germline ends. This CDR3 reads CASSRGNIEKLFF. CDR3 DNA sequence: TGTGCCAGCAGTCGGGGTAATATTGAAAAACTGTTTTTT.

This clonotype came up a few times. This rearrangement joins TRBV12-3 or TRBV12-4 to TRBJ2-2; D is tentatively TRBD1 or TRBD2 (6 bases each). Trimming removed 0 bases at V and 1 base at J, with 18 bases between. This CDR3 comprises 19 residues. The CDR3 nucleotides read TGTGCCAGCAGTTTAGCGCCGGGGGCTCGGACCCTGAACACCGGGGAGCTGTTTTTT. Residues: CASSLAPGARTLNTGELFF.

This clonotype was counted at least ten times. This rearrangement joins TRBV20-1 to TRBJ2-7; D is possibly TRBD1 (5 bases). This CDR3 is 12 amino acids long. The ends were cut back, 6 bases at V and 5 bases at J, with 14 bases in the middle. Germline CDR1 DFQATT, CDR2 SNEGSKA (reference sequence). DNA of the CDR3: TGCAGTGCGTCGGGCCAGGGCAACGAGCAGTACTTC. Its translation is CSASGQGNEQYF.

This clonotype was observed a handful of times. CDR3 nucleotides: TGTGCCTGGGCATCGGGACTAGTCCTTTTTCAAGAGACCCAGTACTTC. This translates into CAWASGLVLFQETQYF. The chain carries TRBV30 and TRBJ2-5; 8 positions match TRBD2. Germline lookup yields CDR1 GTSNPN and CDR2 SVGIG (reference sequence). CDR3 length equals 16 residues. V was pared by 5 bases and J by 2 bases, with 13 bases of the junction left unmatched.

Many counts were recorded for this clonotype. The V and J genes are TRBV7-9 and TRBJ1-5, with TRBD1 identical over 8 bases. Per germline, CDR1 SEHNR and CDR2 FQNEAQ (reference sequence). V shed 4 bases, J shed 4 bases, and the junction held 9 bases outside the gene matches. The CDR3 covers 16 residues. The CDR3 spells CASSSSGTGKNQPQHF. CDR3 nucleotide sequence: TGTGCCAGCAGCTCCTCCGGGACAGGAAAAAATCAGCCCCAGCATTTT. The full variable domain, rest sourced from reference TRBV7-9 and TRBJ1-5, is DTGVSQNPRHKITKRGQNVTFRCDPISEHNRLYWYRQTLGQGPEFLTYFQNEAQLEKSRLLSDRFSAERPKGSFSTLEIQRTEQGDSAMYLCASSSSGTGKNQPQHFGDGTRLSIL.

The V gene is TRBV5-1, the J gene TRBJ2-5; 9 positions match TRBD2. The CDR3 contains 16 residues. With 4 bases clipped from V and 5 bases from J, the junction kept 12 bases outside the gene matches. Germline-derived CDR1 and CDR2 are SGHRS and YFSETQ. As DNA, the CDR3 is TGCGCCAGCAGCGTAGTCCCGGGACTAGCAATTGAGACCCAGTACTTC. Its translation is CASSVVPGLAIETQYF.

In this sample, this clonotype turned up many times. J is TRBJ2-3 and V is TRBV29-1; 7 bases agree with TRBD2. V shed 5 bases and J 6 bases; nucleotides not matched to a gene: 14. Germline lookup yields CDR1 SQVTM and CDR2 ANQGSEA. This CDR3 comprises 15 residues. The CDR3 is CSVIGTTAFSDTQYF. The DNA for the CDR3 is TGCAGCGTTATAGGGACTACCGCTTTCTCGGATACGCAGTATTTT.

This clonotype was seen a handful of times. The gene calls are TRBV5-5 and TRBJ2-7; no clear D gene. This CDR3 is built from 14 residues. Trimming took off 0 bases at V and 9 bases at J, with 16 bases between the two ends. Germline assignment: CDR1 SGHKS and CDR2 YYEKEE (reference sequence). DNA for the CDR3: TGTGCCAGCAGCTTGGCTGGGGTAGGGAACGGGCAGTACTTC. Encoded protein: CASSLAGVGNGQYF. Variable domain in full (rest from reference TRBV5-5 and TRBJ2-7): DAGVTQSPTHLIKTRGQQVTLRCSPISGHKSVSWYQQVLGQGPQFIFQYYEKEERGRGNFPDRFSARQFPNYSSELNVNALLLGDSALYLCASSLAGVGNGQYFGPGTRLTVT.

The V call is TRBV5-5, the J call TRBJ2-1; the D gene is possibly TRBD2 (5 bases). The CDR3 has 15 residues. Deletions cut 0 bases from V and 4 bases from J, with 11 bases between. Germline V CDR1 and CDR2: SGHKS, YYEKEE (reference sequence). The chain's CDR3 is CASSLGTPIYNEQFF. CDR3 bases: TGTGCCAGCAGCTTGGGGACTCCTATTTACAATGAGCAGTTCTTC.

This clonotype has a count of ten or more. The chain links TRBV20-1 to TRBJ2-3; 12 bases line up with TRBD2. Germline V CDR1 and CDR2: DFQATT, SNEGSKA (reference sequence). The CDR3 has 15 residues. Trimming took 2 bases from V and 6 from J; bases not matched to a gene: 6. The CDR3 is CSARSTSGSMDTQYF. Here the CDR3 DNA reads TGCAGTGCTAGATCGACTAGCGGGAGCATGGATACGCAGTATTTT.

This clonotype has ten or more counts. The chain combines TRBV12-3 or TRBV12-4 with TRBJ2-7; no clear D. Trimming left V 3 bases short and J 8 bases short, with 11 bases between. This CDR3 spans 12 amino acids. DNA of the CDR3: TGTGCCAGCAGTTTCCTTGGTGACAAGCAGTACTTC. Protein product: CASSFLGDKQYF.

This clonotype has ten or more counts. V gene TRBV13 combines with J gene TRBJ2-1; 8 bases fit TRBD2. Trimming cost V 7 bases and J 4 bases; bases outside gene matches: 3. CDR3 length: 13 residues. Germline V lookup: CDR1 PRHDT, CDR2 FYEKMQ (reference sequence). CDR3 region: CASKVAGYNEQFF. CDR3 nucleotides: TGTGCCAGCAAGGTAGCGGGATACAATGAGCAGTTCTTC.

This clonotype has a count of ten or more. The chain carries TRBV7-2 and TRBJ2-4; a weak D match, TRBD2 (6 bases). Trimming cost V 5 bases and J 1 base, with 18 bases left between them. This CDR3 is built from 17 residues. Germline values: CDR1 SGHTA, CDR2 FQGNSA. Here the CDR3 reads CASSPTSGVVAKNIQYF. The CDR3 nucleotides are TGTGCCAGCAGCCCAACCTCGGGAGTGGTGGCCAAAAACATTCAGTACTTC. The full variable domain, completed using reference TRBV7-2 and TRBJ2-4, is GAGVSQSPSNKVTEKGKDVELRCDPISGHTALYWYRQSLGQGLEFLIYFQGNSAPDKSGLPSDRFSAERTGGSVSTLTIQRTQQEDSAVYLCASSPTSGVVAKNIQYFGAGTRLSVL.

This clonotype was counted between two and nine times. The V gene is TRBV12-3 or TRBV12-4, the J gene TRBJ1-1; tentatively, D is TRBD1 (5 bases). This CDR3 spans 11 amino acids. V lost 5 bases and J 11 bases, leaving 12 bases between the germline ends. The CDR3 DNA reads as TGTGCCAGCAGTCAGAGGGACGGGGCTTTCTTT. It codes for CASSQRDGAFF.